What follows is one TCR beta chain and its context. The sample originates from a study of OX40 agonist ivuxolimab in advanced cancers. The overall study: Partial responses, seen in three patients, involved one hepatocellular carcinoma and two cutaneous melanomas.

The germline V and J ends were trimmed by 0 bases and 5 bases, with 11 bases remaining between them. Looked up from germline, CDR1 is SGDLS and CDR2 is YYNGEE. The CDR3 contains 15 residues. Sequencing used immunoSEQ multiplex PCR; TCRdb keeps in-frame clones, though not all of them. The table records about 32,000 clones, 65% to 85% of them present only once. The source was CD4+ or CD8+ T cells sorted from blood, collected in a trial of the OX40 agonist ivuxolimab. The chain has TRBV9 and TRBJ1-4, with D perhaps TRBD1 (6 bases). This TCR derives from an adult with an advanced solid tumor such as melanoma, head and neck, liver or kidney cancer. The CDR3 DNA reads TGTGCCAGCAGCGTAGGGGGGACACCGAATGAAAAACTGTTTTTT. It codes for CASSVGGTPNEKLFF.